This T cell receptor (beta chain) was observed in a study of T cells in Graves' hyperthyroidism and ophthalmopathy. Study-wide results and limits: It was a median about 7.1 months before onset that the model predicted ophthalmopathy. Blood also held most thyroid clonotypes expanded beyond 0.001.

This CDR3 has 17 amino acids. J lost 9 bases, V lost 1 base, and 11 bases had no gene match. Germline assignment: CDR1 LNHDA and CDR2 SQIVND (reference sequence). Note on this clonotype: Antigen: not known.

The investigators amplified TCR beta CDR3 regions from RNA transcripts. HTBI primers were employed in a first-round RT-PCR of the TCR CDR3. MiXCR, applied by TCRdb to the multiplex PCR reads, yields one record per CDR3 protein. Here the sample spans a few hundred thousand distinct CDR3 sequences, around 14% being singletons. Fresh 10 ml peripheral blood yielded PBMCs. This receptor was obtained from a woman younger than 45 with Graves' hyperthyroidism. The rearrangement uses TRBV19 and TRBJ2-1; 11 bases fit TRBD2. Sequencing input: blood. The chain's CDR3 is CASSIGLLAGDRGEQFF. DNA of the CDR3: TGTGCCAGTAGTATAGGCCTACTAGCGGGAGATCGCGGTGAGCAGTTCTTC.